The rows below give T cell receptor beta chains drawn from one sample of a study of blood T cells in healthy people across ages. MiXCR was run by TCRdb on the 5' RACE reads, yielding one entry per CDR3 protein. The sample consists of more than 500,000 distinct CDR3 sequences, about 28% of them appearing once. The same sample was also used in a study of T cells of mothers and their children.

The sequenced material came from blood. These receptors all stem from a boy aged 2 to 10 in good health. Both conserved end residues are part of each CDR3. The D gene is left open where the match is weak. Some rows mark clone size as missing; the rest say once, few, many or name a class of expanded clone.

v_gene,d_gene,abundance,j_gene,CDR3nt,CDR3aa
TRBV7-3,TRBD1,NA,TRBJ2-1,TGTGCCAGCAGCCCAGGACAGGTACAGTTCTTC,CASSPGQVQFF
TRBV9,NA,few,TRBJ2-7,TGTGCCAGCAGCGTGGAGGACGCCTCCTCCTACGAGCAGTACTTC,CASSVEDASSYEQYF
TRBV6-2/TRBV6-3,NA,NA,TRBJ2-4,TGTGCCAGCAGCGAGGCGTTAGCCAAAAACATTCAGTACTTC,CASSEALAKNIQYF
TRBV5-6,NA,NA,TRBJ1-1,TGTGCCAGCAGCTTGGGGATGGGGGGAGCTGAAGCTTTCTTT,CASSLGMGGAEAFF
TRBV29-1,NA,NA,TRBJ2-7,TGCAGCGTTGTTGAACAGGGAGAGCCTACGATAGGGCAGTACTTC,CSVVEQGEPTIGQYF
TRBV3-1,NA,NA,TRBJ1-2,TGTGCCAGCAGCCAAGGAGGCCCTTTAAACTATGGCTACACCTTC,CASSQGGPLNYGYTF
TRBV15,NA,NA,TRBJ1-4,TGTGCCACCAGCATACGGGGGGCAGCTAATGAAAAACTGTTTTTT,CATSIRGAANEKLFF
TRBV4-1,NA,NA,TRBJ2-7,TGCGCCAGCAGCCCCGGTGCGGGTGATTGGCACGAGCAGTACTTC,CASSPGAGDWHEQYF
TRBV12-3/TRBV12-4,NA,few,TRBJ2-1,TGTGCCAGCGCTCGCGGGACAGCCTACAATGAGCAGTTCTTC,CASARGTAYNEQFF
TRBV12-3/TRBV12-4,NA,few,TRBJ1-2,TGTGCCAGCAGTCACGGGGCCAGGGCGGGGGGCTACACCTTC,CASSHGARAGGYTF
TRBV20-1,NA,few,TRBJ2-3,TGCAGTACCGGGCCCAGCGGGAGCACAGATACGCAGTATTTT,CSTGPSGSTDTQYF
TRBV20-1,TRBD1,NA,TRBJ2-3,TGCAGTGCTAGAGACCAGGACAGGGACGCAGATACGCAGTATTTT,CSARDQDRDADTQYF
TRBV15,NA,few,TRBJ1-6,TGTGCCACCAGCAGAGATCCAGAAACCTCACCCCTCCACTTT,CATSRDPETSPLHF
TRBV10-1,TRBD1,NA,TRBJ2-5,TGCGCCAGCACTGACAGGGGTTGGGGTTCGGCGAGGACCCAGTACTTC,CASTDRGWGSARTQYF
TRBV3-1,NA,NA,TRBJ2-2,TGTGCCAGCAGCCAAGAGATGAAACCGAACACCGGGGAGCTGTTTTTT,CASSQEMKPNTGELFF
TRBV7-9,NA,NA,TRBJ1-1,TGTGCCAGCGGCATACCGGGGGGCCGAATCACTGAAGCTTTCTTT,CASGIPGGRITEAFF